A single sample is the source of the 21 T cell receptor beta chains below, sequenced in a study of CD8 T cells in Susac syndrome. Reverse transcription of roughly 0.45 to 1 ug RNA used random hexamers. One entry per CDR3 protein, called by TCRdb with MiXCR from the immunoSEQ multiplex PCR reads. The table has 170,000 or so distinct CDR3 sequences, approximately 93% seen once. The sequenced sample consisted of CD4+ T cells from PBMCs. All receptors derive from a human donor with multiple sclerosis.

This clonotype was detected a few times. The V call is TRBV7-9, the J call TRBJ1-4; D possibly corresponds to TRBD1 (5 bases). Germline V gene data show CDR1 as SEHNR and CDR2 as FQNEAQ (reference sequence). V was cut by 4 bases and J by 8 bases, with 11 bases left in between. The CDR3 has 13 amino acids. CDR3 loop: CASSSGWGEKLFF. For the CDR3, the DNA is TGTGCCAGCAGCTCAGGGTGGGGAGAAAAACTGTTTTTT.

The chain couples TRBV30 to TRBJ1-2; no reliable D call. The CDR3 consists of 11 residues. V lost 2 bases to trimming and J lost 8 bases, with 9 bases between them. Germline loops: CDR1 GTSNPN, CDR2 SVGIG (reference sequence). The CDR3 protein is CAWSSLGGYTF. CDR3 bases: TGTGCCTGGAGTAGCCTCGGGGGCTACACCTTC.

CDR3 in DNA: TGTGCCAGCAGTGGCGGCGCAATGAACACTGAAGCTTTCTTT. As protein: CASSGGAMNTEAFF. The rearrangement joins TRBV2 to TRBJ1-1, with D hard to call. Germline assignment: CDR1 SNHLY and CDR2 FYNNEI. The CDR3 runs to 14 residues. V shed 4 bases and J shed 0 bases, with 9 bases lying between them.

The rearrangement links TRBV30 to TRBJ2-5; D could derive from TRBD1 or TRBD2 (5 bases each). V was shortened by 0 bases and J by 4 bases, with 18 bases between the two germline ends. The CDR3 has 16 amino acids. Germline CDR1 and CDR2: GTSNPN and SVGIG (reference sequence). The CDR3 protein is CAWSVVGSGRGETQYF. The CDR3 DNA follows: TGTGCCTGGAGTGTTGTAGGTTCGGGGCGTGGAGAGACCCAGTACTTC.

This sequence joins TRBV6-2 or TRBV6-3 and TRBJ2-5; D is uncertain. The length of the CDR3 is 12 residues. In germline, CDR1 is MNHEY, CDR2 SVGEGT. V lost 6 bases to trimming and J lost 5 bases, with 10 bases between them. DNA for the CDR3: TGTGCCAGCAGGACGAATGGGGAGACCCAGTACTTC. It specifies CASRTNGETQYF.

Here the CDR3 DNA reads TGCAGTGCCCCGACAGGGTCCTTAATTCGGAATTCACCCCTCCACTTT. It translates to CSAPTGSLIRNSPLHF. This sequence joins TRBV20-1 and TRBJ1-6, with 7 bases that match TRBD1. This CDR3 region has 16 residues. Germline CDR1 reads DFQATT; CDR2 reads SNEGSKA (reference sequence). Trimming removed 6 bases from V and 7 bases from J; junction bases left unmatched: 15.

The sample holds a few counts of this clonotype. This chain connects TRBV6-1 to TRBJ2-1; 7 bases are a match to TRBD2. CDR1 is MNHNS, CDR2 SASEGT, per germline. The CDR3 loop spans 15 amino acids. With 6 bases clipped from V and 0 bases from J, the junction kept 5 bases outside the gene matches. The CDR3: CASSLSGVSYNEQFF. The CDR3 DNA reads TGTGCCAGCAGCTTAAGCGGGGTCTCCTACAATGAGCAGTTCTTC.

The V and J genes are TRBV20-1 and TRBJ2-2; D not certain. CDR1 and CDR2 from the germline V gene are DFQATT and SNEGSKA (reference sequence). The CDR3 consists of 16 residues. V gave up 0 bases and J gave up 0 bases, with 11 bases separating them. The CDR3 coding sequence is TGCAGTGCTAGAGATTTACGACGCGCGAACACCGGGGAGCTGTTTTTT. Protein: CSARDLRRANTGELFF.

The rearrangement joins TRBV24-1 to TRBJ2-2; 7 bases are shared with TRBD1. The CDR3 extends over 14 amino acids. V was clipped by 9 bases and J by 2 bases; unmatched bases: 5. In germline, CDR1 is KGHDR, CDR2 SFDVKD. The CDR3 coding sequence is TGTGCCACCGGTCGGGACAGTAACACCGGGGAGCTGTTTTTT. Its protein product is CATGRDSNTGELFF.

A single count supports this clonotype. The CDR3 DNA reads as TGTGCCAGCAGCTTGGGTAGGCCCGCGTACACCTTC. It encodes CASSLGRPAYTF. The chain uses TRBV5-6 and TRBJ1-2; no clear D. The V end lost 0 bases, the J end lost 11 bases, and 11 bases lay between the germline ends. Germline CDR1 is SGHDT and CDR2 is YYEEEE. CDR3 size: 12 residues.

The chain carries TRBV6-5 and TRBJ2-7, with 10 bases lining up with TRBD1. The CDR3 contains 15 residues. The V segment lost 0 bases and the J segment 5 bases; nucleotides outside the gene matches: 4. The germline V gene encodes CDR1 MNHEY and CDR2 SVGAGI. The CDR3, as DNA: TGTGCCAGCAGTTACTCCGGGACAGGGGTCGACGAGCAGTACTTC. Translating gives CASSYSGTGVDEQYF.

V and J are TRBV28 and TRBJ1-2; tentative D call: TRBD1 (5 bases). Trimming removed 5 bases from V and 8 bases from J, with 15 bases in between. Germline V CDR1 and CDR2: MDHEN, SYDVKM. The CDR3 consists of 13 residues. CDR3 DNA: TGTGCCAGCAGTCAGACAGACCACCTGGGCTACACCTTC. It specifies CASSQTDHLGYTF.

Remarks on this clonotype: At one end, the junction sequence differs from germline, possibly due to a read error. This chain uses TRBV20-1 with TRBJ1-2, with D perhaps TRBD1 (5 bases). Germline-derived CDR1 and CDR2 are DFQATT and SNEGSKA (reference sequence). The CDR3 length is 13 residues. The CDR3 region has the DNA TGCAGTGCCAGAGGGGCTTCGAACTATGGCTACACCTTC. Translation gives CSARGASNYGYTF.

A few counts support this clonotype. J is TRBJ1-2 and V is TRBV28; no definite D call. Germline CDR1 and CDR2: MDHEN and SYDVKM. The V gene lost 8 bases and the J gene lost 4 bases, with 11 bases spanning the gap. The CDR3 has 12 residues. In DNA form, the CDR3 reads TGTGCCAGCCGGGAAGCACTCTATGGCTACACCTTC. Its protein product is CASREALYGYTF.

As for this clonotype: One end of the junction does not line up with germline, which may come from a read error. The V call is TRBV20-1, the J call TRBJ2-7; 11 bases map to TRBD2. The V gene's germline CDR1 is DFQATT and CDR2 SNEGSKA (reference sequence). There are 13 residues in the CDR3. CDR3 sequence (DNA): TGCAGCGCTATTAGCGGGAGGGCCCACGAGCAGTACTTC. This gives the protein CSAISGRAHEQYF.

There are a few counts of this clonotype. CDR3 sequence (DNA): TGTGCCAGCTCACCAGGACAGGATCAGCCCCAGCATTTT. Amino acids: CASSPGQDQPQHF. This chain connects TRBV18 to TRBJ1-5; the match to TRBD1 covers 7 bases. CDR3 size: 13 residues. Germline CDR1 KGHSH, CDR2 LQKENI. The V and J ends lost 2 bases and 5 bases, in that order; junction bases with no gene match: 0.

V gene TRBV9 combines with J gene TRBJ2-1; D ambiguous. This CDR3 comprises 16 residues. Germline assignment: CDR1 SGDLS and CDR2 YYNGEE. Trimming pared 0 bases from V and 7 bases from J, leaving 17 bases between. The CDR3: CASSVATLGINNEQFF. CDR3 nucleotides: TGTGCCAGCAGCGTAGCTACCCTGGGGATCAATAATGAGCAGTTCTTC.

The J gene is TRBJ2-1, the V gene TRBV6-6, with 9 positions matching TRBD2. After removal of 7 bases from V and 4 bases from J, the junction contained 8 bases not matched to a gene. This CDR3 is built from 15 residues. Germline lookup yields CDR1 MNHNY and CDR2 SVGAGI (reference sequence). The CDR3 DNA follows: TGTGCCAGCATTCGCGGGAGGGGACTTTACAATGAGCAGTTCTTC. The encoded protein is CASIRGRGLYNEQFF.

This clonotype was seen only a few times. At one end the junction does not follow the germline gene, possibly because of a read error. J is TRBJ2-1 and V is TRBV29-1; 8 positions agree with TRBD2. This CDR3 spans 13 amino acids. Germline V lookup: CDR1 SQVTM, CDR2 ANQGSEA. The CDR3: CSVEGLRGGEQFF. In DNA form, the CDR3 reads TGCAGCGTTGAAGGTCTCCGGGGGGGTGAGCAGTTTTTC.

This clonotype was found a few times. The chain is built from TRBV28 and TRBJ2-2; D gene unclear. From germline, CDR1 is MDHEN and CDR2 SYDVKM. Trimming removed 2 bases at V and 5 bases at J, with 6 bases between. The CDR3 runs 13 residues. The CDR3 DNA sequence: TGTGCCAGCAGTTTAGGAGAGACCGGGGAGCTGTTTTTT. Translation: CASSLGETGELFF.

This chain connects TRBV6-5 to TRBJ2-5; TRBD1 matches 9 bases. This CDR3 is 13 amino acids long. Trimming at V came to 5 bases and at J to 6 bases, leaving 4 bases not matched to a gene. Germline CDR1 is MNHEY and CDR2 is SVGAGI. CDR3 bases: TGTGCCAGCAGTAAGGGACAGGGACAGACCCAGTACTTC. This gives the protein CASSKGQGQTQYF.